The 18 T cell receptor beta chains given below trace back to one sample, sequenced in a study of blood T cell repertoires in COVID-19. Measured with immunoSEQ multiplex PCR; TCRdb has only the in-frame clones, and not every one. The sample lists over 45,000 clones; around 83% were seen once. Sequencing was carried out using peripheral blood. Receptors were obtained from a man aged 55 to 70 with active COVID-19.

This clone was detected once. This chain links TRBV19 with TRBJ2-1; TRBD2 agrees at 13 bases. V trimming: 4 bases; J trimming: 6 bases; junction bases outside the gene matches: 3. From germline, CDR1 is LNHDA and CDR2 SQIVND (reference sequence). The CDR3 contains 15 residues. Here the CDR3 DNA reads TGTGCCAGTAGTACGGGACTAGCGGGATCCAATGAGCAGTTCTTC. Protein product: CASSTGLAGSNEQFF. The whole variable domain, remainder taken from reference TRBV19 and TRBJ2-1, is DGGITQSPKYLFRKEGQNVTLSCEQNLNHDAMYWYRQDPGQGLRLIYYSQIVNDFQKGDIAEGYSVSREKKESFPLTVTSAQKNPTAFYLCASSTGLAGSNEQFFGPGTRLTVL.

The chain combines TRBV25-1 with TRBJ2-4; possible D gene TRBD2, 6 bases. CDR1 and CDR2 from the germline V gene are MGHDK and SYGVNS. The V end was cut by 5 bases, the J end by 1 base, with 12 bases between. The CDR3 loop spans 15 amino acids. This chain's CDR3 is CASSPGGAAKNIQYF. The CDR3 DNA reads as TGTGCCAGCAGTCCAGGCGGGGCTGCCAAAAACATTCAGTACTTC.

The V gene is TRBV5-1, the J gene TRBJ2-7; D is unresolved. The CDR3 contains 14 residues. Germline CDR1 is SGHRS and CDR2 is YFSETQ. V shed 2 bases and J shed 0 bases, with 9 bases lying between them. The CDR3 is CASSFRSGSYEQYF. CDR3 DNA sequence: TGCGCCAGCAGCTTTCGTAGTGGCTCCTACGAGCAGTACTTC.

The chain is built from TRBV10-3 and TRBJ2-7, with D perhaps TRBD1 (5 bases). Germline V gene sequence: CDR1 ENHRY, CDR2 SYGVKD. This CDR3 has 11 residues. V was clipped by 9 bases and J by 3 bases, with 9 bases between them. CDR3 coding DNA: TGTGCCATTCAAACAGGCTACGAGCAGTACTTC. Protein product: CAIQTGYEQYF.

V gene TRBV12-3 or TRBV12-4 combines with J gene TRBJ2-1; D not certain. V lost 5 bases and J 6 bases, leaving 11 bases between the germline ends. The CDR3 totals 13 residues. The CDR3 loop is CASSLPPLNEQFF. CDR3 in DNA: TGTGCCAGCAGTCTTCCCCCTCTCAATGAGCAGTTCTTC.

This rearrangement joins TRBV7-9 to TRBJ2-2; D gene uncertain. Per germline, CDR1 SEHNR and CDR2 FQNEAQ (reference sequence). The germline V and J ends were trimmed by 4 bases and 4 bases, with 4 bases remaining between them. The CDR3 covers 12 residues. The CDR3 spells CASSSPTGELFF. The CDR3 region has the DNA TGTGCCAGCAGCTCTCCCACCGGGGAGCTGTTTTTT. The variable domain in full, with the rest retrieved from reference TRBV7-9 and TRBJ2-2, is DTGVSQNPRHKITKRGQNVTFRCDPISEHNRLYWYRQTLGQGPEFLTYFQNEAQLEKSRLLSDRFSAERPKGSFSTLEIQRTEQGDSAMYLCASSSPTGELFFGEGSRLTVL.

The rearrangement joins TRBV7-9 to TRBJ2-7, with D perhaps TRBD1 (6 bases). This CDR3 has 14 residues. The V gene's germline CDR1 is SEHNR and CDR2 FQNEAQ (reference sequence). Trimming removed 3 bases at V and 3 bases at J, with 12 bases between. The CDR3 loop is CASSFWGPNYEQYF. For the CDR3, the DNA is TGTGCCAGCAGCTTCTGGGGGCCTAACTACGAGCAGTACTTC. The full variable domain, in which reference TRBV7-9 and TRBJ2-7 provide the parts outside the CDR3, is DTGVSQNPRHKITKRGQNVTFRCDPISEHNRLYWYRQTLGQGPEFLTYFQNEAQLEKSRLLSDRFSAERPKGSFSTLEIQRTEQGDSAMYLCASSFWGPNYEQYFGPGTRLTVT.

The V call is TRBV7-2, the J call TRBJ1-3; D remains unclear. Germline assignment: CDR1 SGHTA and CDR2 FQGNSA. The CDR3 has 16 residues. V gave up 4 bases and J gave up 0 bases, with 13 bases separating them. CDR3 sequence: CASSSLPGVSGNTIYF. The CDR3 nucleotides read TGTGCCAGCAGCTCCTTGCCGGGAGTCTCTGGAAACACCATATATTTT.

The chain joins TRBV28 to TRBJ1-5, with D unclear. Germline V gene sequence: CDR1 MDHEN, CDR2 SYDVKM. This CDR3 is 15 amino acids long. V dropped 5 bases and J dropped 3 bases, with 14 bases sitting between them. The CDR3 is CASSPPGADNQPQHF. Here the CDR3 DNA reads TGTGCCAGCAGTCCCCCGGGTGCAGACAATCAGCCCCAGCATTTT.

This sequence joins TRBV7-9 and TRBJ1-1; TRBD1 might be the D (5 bases). Trimming took off 1 base at V and 6 bases at J, with 9 bases between the two ends. The CDR3 runs to 13 residues. Germline V lookup: CDR1 SEHNR, CDR2 FQNEAQ (reference sequence). For the CDR3, the DNA is TGTGCCAGCAGCTTAGTGGACACTTCTGAAGCTTTCTTT. Its translation: CASSLVDTSEAFF.

The V call is TRBV7-8, the J call TRBJ1-1, with a tentative D call TRBD1 (6 bases). The CDR3 runs 14 residues. Germline lookup yields CDR1 SGHVS and CDR2 FQNEAQ. Trimming took 3 bases from V and 5 from J, leaving 13 bases between them. The CDR3 here is CASSLAGVGTEAFF. The CDR3, as DNA: TGTGCCAGCAGCTTGGCAGGGGTGGGAACTGAAGCTTTCTTT.

V gene TRBV2 combines with J gene TRBJ2-7; TRBD1 might be the D (8 bases). The CDR3 sequence is 13 residues long. V shed 6 bases and J shed 7 bases, with 16 bases lying between them. Germline lookup yields CDR1 SNHLY and CDR2 FYNNEI. The CDR3 sequence is CASRATGGGEQYF. In nucleotides, the CDR3 is TGTGCCAGCAGGGCAACAGGGGGGGGTGAGCAGTACTTC.

CDR3 sequence reads: CASSGNSGGPLETQYF. The DNA for the CDR3 is TGTGCCAGCAGCGGAAATAGCGGGGGGCCCCTAGAGACCCAGTACTTC. V is TRBV5-5 and J is TRBJ2-5, with TRBD2 matching over 10 bases. The germline V gene has CDR1 SGHKS and CDR2 YYEKEE (reference sequence). J lost 4 bases, V lost 4 bases, and 10 bases had no gene match. This CDR3 contains 16 residues.

The chain combines TRBV19 with TRBJ2-3; unclear D gene. Germline CDR1 and CDR2: LNHDA and SQIVND (reference sequence). V was trimmed by 7 bases and J by 6 bases, leaving 23 bases between them. The CDR3 covers 16 residues. CDR3: CASTPSLMVSSDTQYF. The CDR3 DNA reads TGTGCCAGTACCCCAAGTCTTATGGTTAGCTCGGATACGCAGTATTTT.

This chain uses TRBV5-6 with TRBJ2-1, with 7 bases aligning to TRBD1. V shed 2 bases, J shed 9 bases, and the junction held 8 bases outside the gene matches. Germline assignment: CDR1 SGHDT and CDR2 YYEEEE. The CDR3 length is 14 residues. CDR3 coding DNA: TGTGCCAGCAGCTTACAGGGTTCAGGGGGTGAGCAGTTCTTC. It codes for CASSLQGSGGEQFF.

This chain joins TRBV27 and TRBJ1-5; 7 nucleotides align to TRBD1. Germline CDR1 and CDR2: MNHEY and SMNVEV (reference sequence). V dropped 5 bases and J dropped 4; count of bases not matched to a gene: 11. CDR3 length equals 16 residues. For the CDR3, the DNA is TGTGCCAGCAGTCCCCTGACAGGGCTGGGGAATCAGCCCCAGCATTTT. Translation gives CASSPLTGLGNQPQHF.

V is TRBV5-1 and J is TRBJ2-4; TRBD2 is a possible D gene (5 bases). The CDR3 spans 16 residues. Germline values: CDR1 SGHRS, CDR2 YFSETQ. The V gene lost 8 bases and the J gene lost 0 bases, with 18 bases spanning the gap. The CDR3 is CARAITRGLAKNIQYF. The CDR3 DNA follows: TGCGCCAGGGCCATCACACGAGGACTAGCCAAAAACATTCAGTACTTC.

J is TRBJ2-7 and V is TRBV4-2; 7 bases map to TRBD2. The V gene end was trimmed by 3 bases and the J gene end by 2 bases; junction bases not matched to a gene: 7. CDR3 length: 15 amino acids. Germline CDR1 reads LGHNA; CDR2 reads YNFKEQ. The CDR3 bases are TGTGCCAGCAGCCATCGTTCTAGCGGCCCCTACGAGCAGTACTTC. This translates into CASSHRSSGPYEQYF.